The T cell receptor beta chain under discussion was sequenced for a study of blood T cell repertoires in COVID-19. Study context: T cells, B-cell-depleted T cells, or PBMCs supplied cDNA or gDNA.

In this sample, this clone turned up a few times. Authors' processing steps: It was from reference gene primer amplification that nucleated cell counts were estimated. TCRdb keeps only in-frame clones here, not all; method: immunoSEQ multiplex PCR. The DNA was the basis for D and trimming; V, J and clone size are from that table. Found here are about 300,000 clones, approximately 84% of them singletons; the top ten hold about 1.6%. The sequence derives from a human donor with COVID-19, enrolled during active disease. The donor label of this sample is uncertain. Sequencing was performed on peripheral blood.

The CDR3 protein is CASRPTRDFGYGYTF. The DNA of the CDR3 is TGTGCCAGCCGACCTACCCGGGACTTTGGGTATGGCTACACCTTC. The chain links TRBV2 to TRBJ1-2; the D gene is possibly TRBD1 (5 bases). V lost 8 bases and J 5 bases, leaving 21 bases between the germline ends. Germline lookup yields CDR1 SNHLY and CDR2 FYNNEI. The CDR3 has 15 amino acids.